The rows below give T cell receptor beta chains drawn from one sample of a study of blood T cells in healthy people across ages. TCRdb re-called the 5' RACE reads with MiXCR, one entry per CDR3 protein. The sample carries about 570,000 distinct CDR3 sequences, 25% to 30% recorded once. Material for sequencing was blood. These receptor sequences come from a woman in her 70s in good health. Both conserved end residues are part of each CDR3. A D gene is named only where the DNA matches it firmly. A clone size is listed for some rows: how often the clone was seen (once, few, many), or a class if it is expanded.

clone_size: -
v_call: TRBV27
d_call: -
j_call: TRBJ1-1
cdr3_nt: TGTGCCAGCAGTTTATCGTGGGGGGGCACTGAAGCTTTCTTT
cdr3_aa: CASSLSWGGTEAFF

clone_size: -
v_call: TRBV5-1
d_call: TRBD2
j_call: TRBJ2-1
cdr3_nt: TGCGCCAGCAGCTCATCCCCTCCTAGCGGGGGCGGGTTTGAGCAGTTCTTC
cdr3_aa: CASSSSPPSGGGFEQFF

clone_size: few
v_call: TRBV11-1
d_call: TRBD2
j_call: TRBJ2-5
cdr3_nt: TGTGCCAGCAGCCTCAGGTCCCCTAGCGGGGCAGAGACCCAGTACTTC
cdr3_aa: CASSLRSPSGAETQYF

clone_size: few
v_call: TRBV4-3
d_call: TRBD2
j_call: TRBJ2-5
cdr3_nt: TGCGCCAGCAGCCAAGGATGGGGAGGGCAAGAGACCCAGTACTTC
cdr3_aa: CASSQGWGGQETQYF

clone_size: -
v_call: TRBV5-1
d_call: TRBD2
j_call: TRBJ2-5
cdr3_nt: TGCGCCAGCAGCCCAGGACTAGCGGGTCCTCAAGAGACCCAGTACTTC
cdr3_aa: CASSPGLAGPQETQYF

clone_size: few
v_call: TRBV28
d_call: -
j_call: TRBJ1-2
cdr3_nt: TGTGCCAGCAGTTTATATTCTCGGGCGGACTATGGCTACACCTTC
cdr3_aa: CASSLYSRADYGYTF

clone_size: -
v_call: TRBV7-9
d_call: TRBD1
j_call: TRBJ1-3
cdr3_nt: TGTGCCGGCAGCCGAGGGACAGGGGGTACCAACACCATATATTTT
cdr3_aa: CAGSRGTGGTNTIYF

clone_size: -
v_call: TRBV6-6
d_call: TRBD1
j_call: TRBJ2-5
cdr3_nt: TGTGCCAGCAGCACAGGGGTCCGAGAGACCCAGTACTTC
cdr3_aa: CASSTGVRETQYF

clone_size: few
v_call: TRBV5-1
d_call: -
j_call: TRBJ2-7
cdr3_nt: TGCGCCAGCAGCTCCACCCACTACGAGCAGTACTTC
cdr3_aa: CASSSTHYEQYF

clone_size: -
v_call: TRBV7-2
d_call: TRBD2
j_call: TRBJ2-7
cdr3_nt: TGTGCCAGCAGCTTTAGCGGGGGGGATTCCTACGAGCAGTACTTC
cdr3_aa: CASSFSGGDSYEQYF